Below are 32 T cell receptor beta chains sequenced from a single sample in a study of cytotoxic CD8 clonotypes in ibrutinib-treated CLL (dated by TCRdb to the early 2020s). The time point label of this sample denotes: progressive disease on ibrutinib. The method was the immunoSEQ multiplex PCR assay. The table comes from immuneACCESS by way of TCRdb, which keeps in-frame sequences with V and J called. Part of the clones is missing from these tables; in studies checked, under half for an unresolved V gene and the rest for unknown reasons. Recorded for this sample are 250,000 to 350,000 clones; roughly four fifths of them occurred a single time. The ten most abundant clones make up approximately 5.6% of the sample. Specimen: PBMCs, collected at disease progression, from a patient treated with ibrutinib. The receptors here all came from a human donor with chronic lymphocytic leukemia.

V gene TRBV18 combines with J gene TRBJ1-1, with D perhaps TRBD1 (6 bases). V lost 2 bases to trimming and J lost 0 bases, with 10 bases between them. This CDR3 has 15 residues. Looked up from germline, CDR1 is KGHSH and CDR2 is LQKENI. The CDR3 protein is CASSPKGGMNTEAFF. The DNA of the CDR3 is TGTGCCAGCTCACCAAAGGGGGGGATGAACACTGAAGCTTTCTTT. Combining the CDR3 with reference TRBV18 and TRBJ1-1 gives the whole variable domain NAGVMQNPRHLVRRRGQEARLRCSPMKGHSHVYWYRQLPEEGLKFMVYLQKENIIDESGMPKERFSAEFPKEGPSILRIQQVVRGDSAAYFCASSPKGGMNTEAFFGQGTRLTVV.

Notes on this clone: One junction end disagrees with the germline gene, perhaps due to a read error. V and J are TRBV4-1 and TRBJ2-7; TRBD1 is a possible D gene (6 bases). Germline-derived CDR1 and CDR2 are MGHRA and YSYEKL. This CDR3 is 16 amino acids long. CDR3 protein: CASSQNIYPGHLLSFF. The CDR3 DNA sequence: TGCGCCAGCAGCCAAAATATATACCCGGGACACCTCCTCTCCTTCTTC.

The chain links TRBV6-4 to TRBJ2-1; unclear D gene. Germline CDR1 is MRHNA and CDR2 is SNTAGT. This CDR3 region has 11 residues. Trimming cost V 3 bases and J 8 bases, with 5 bases left between them. In DNA form, the CDR3 reads TGTGCCAGCAGTGATGGCTATGAGCAGTTCTTC. It yields the protein CASSDGYEQFF.

The chain is built from TRBV5-1 and TRBJ2-7; D gene ambiguous. In germline, CDR1 is SGHRS, CDR2 YFSETQ. Trimming cost V 5 bases and J 6 bases, with 24 bases left between them. The CDR3 has 16 residues. CDR3 in amino acids: CASRSLPTPAEREQYF. The CDR3, as DNA: TGCGCCAGCAGGAGCCTCCCGACACCAGCCGAACGCGAGCAGTACTTC.

The chain couples TRBV28 to TRBJ2-7; D is unresolved. CDR1 and CDR2 (germline): MDHEN, SYDVKM. The CDR3 runs 13 residues. Trimming pared 3 bases from V and 2 bases from J, leaving 8 bases between. This CDR3 reads CASSLGTPYEQYF. The CDR3, as DNA: TGTGCCAGCAGTTTGGGCACCCCCTACGAGCAGTACTTC.

This clone was counted between two and nine times. V is TRBV4-1 and J is TRBJ1-3; no reliable D call. Germline CDR1 and CDR2: MGHRA and YSYEKL. Trimming took 3 bases from V and 4 from J, leaving 19 bases between them. CDR3 length: 17 residues. CDR3 sequence (DNA): TGCGCCAGCAGCCAGACTGCGCGCGGGCCTGGGGGAAACACCATATATTTT. Translating gives CASSQTARGPGGNTIYF.

This clone showed up just a few times. This chain links TRBV4-1 with TRBJ2-7; D is perhaps TRBD2 (5 bases). The CDR3 totals 16 residues. Germline CDR1 is MGHRA and CDR2 is YSYEKL. Between the trimmed V and J ends, which lost 0 bases and 3 bases, there was a span of 15 bases. CDR3 residues: CASSQDHGVVSYEQYF. In nucleotides, the CDR3 is TGCGCCAGCAGCCAAGATCACGGGGTCGTCAGCTACGAGCAGTACTTC.

The chain links TRBV29-1 to TRBJ2-2, with 11 bases aligning to TRBD1. The germline CDR1 and CDR2 sequences are SQVTM and ANQGSEA. V shed 2 bases, J shed 4 bases, and the junction held 9 bases outside the gene matches. The CDR3 covers 17 residues. The CDR3 protein is CSVEIFGTGGSTGELFF. CDR3 coding DNA: TGCAGCGTTGAAATATTTGGGACAGGGGGGAGCACCGGGGAGCTGTTTTTT.

DNA for the CDR3: TGTGCCAGCAGGCAACTAGCGGTGGAGACCCAGTACTTC. Amino acid sequence: CASRQLAVETQYF. The rearrangement links TRBV5-6 to TRBJ2-5; 8 nucleotides align to TRBD2. The CDR3 is 13 amino acids. Germline values: CDR1 SGHDT, CDR2 YYEEEE. V trimming: 5 bases; J trimming: 5 bases; junction bases outside the gene matches: 5.

V is TRBV6-5 and J is TRBJ1-2; D call uncertain. V was pared by 2 bases and J by 5 bases, with 12 bases between. The germline CDR1 and CDR2 sequences are MNHEY and SVGAGI. The CDR3 is 14 amino acids. CDR3 sequence: CASSYGLGGYGYTF. CDR3 sequence (DNA): TGTGCCAGCAGTTACGGGTTGGGTGGTTATGGCTACACCTTC.

The chain links TRBV5-1 to TRBJ2-7; D is perhaps TRBD1 or TRBD2 (5 bases each). The CDR3 totals 15 residues. Germline assignment: CDR1 SGHRS and CDR2 YFSETQ. V lost 3 bases and J lost 0, with 13 bases in between. DNA of the CDR3: TGCGCCAGCAGCTGGGACGGGATAAGCTCCTACGAGCAGTACTTC. Translated: CASSWDGISSYEQYF.

This chain joins TRBV2 and TRBJ2-5, with TRBD2 identical over 12 bases. Trimming removed 6 bases from V and 4 bases from J; junction bases left unmatched: 12. Per the germline V gene, CDR1 is SNHLY and CDR2 is FYNNEI. The CDR3 loop spans 17 amino acids. As DNA, the CDR3 is TGTGCCAGCAGAAAGGAGGGTGCGGGACTAGCGGGAGAGACCCAGTACTTC. Translation gives CASRKEGAGLAGETQYF.

The rearrangement joins TRBV10-3 to TRBJ1-1; TRBD1 might be the D (5 bases). Germline CDR1 and CDR2: ENHRY and SYGVKD. CDR3 size: 12 residues. V was trimmed by 2 bases and J by 6 bases, leaving 7 bases between them. The CDR3 region has the DNA TGTGCCATCAGTGAGGGGGCATCTGAAGCTTTCTTT. It codes for CAISEGASEAFF.

The gene calls are TRBV4-1 and TRBJ1-3; 10 bases map to TRBD1. The trim removed 5 bases at V and 4 bases at J, leaving 8 bases unmatched. CDR3 length equals 16 residues. Germline assignment: CDR1 MGHRA and CDR2 YSYEKL. The CDR3 DNA sequence: TGCGCCAGCAGCAAGGGACAGGGGATGGTCGGAAACACCATATATTTT. Encoded protein: CASSKGQGMVGNTIYF.

The chain couples TRBV2 to TRBJ2-1; 9 bases are shared with TRBD1. Unmatched junction bases numbered 12, after V lost 6 bases and J lost 6 bases. Germline V gives CDR1 SNHLY, CDR2 FYNNEI. The CDR3 runs to 16 residues. In DNA form, the CDR3 reads TGTGCCAGCAGGTCATCCGGGACAGGGTTTAGCAATGAGCAGTTCTTC. Translation gives CASRSSGTGFSNEQFF. The full variable domain, its missing parts supplied by reference TRBV2 and TRBJ2-1, is EPEVTQTPSHQVTQMGQEVILRCVPISNHLYFYWYRQILGQKVEFLVSFYNNEISEKSEIFDDQFSVERPDGSNFTLKIRSTKLEDSAMYFCASRSSGTGFSNEQFFGPGTRLTVL.

This chain connects TRBV28 to TRBJ2-4, with D perhaps assigned TRBD1 or TRBD2 (5 bases each). The CDR3 is 12 amino acids. V was shortened by 3 bases and J by 11 bases, with 11 bases between the two germline ends. Germline CDR1 is MDHEN and CDR2 is SYDVKM. This chain's CDR3 is CASSFPGRVQYF. CDR3 nucleotide sequence: TGTGCCAGCAGTTTTCCAGGGAGAGTTCAGTACTTC.

The rearrangement joins TRBV2 to TRBJ1-2; a weak D match, TRBD1 (5 bases). CDR1 and CDR2 (germline): SNHLY, FYNNEI. V lost 2 bases, J lost 4 bases, and 14 bases lay in between. This CDR3 has 15 amino acids. CDR3 amino acids: CASSEFGSGAYGYTF. DNA of the CDR3: TGTGCCAGCAGTGAATTTGGCAGTGGGGCCTATGGCTACACCTTC.

The chain employs TRBV15 and TRBJ2-1, with D perhaps TRBD2 (6 bases). V gave up 0 bases and J gave up 4 bases, with 10 bases separating them. In germline, CDR1 is LNHNV, CDR2 YYDKDF (reference sequence). The CDR3 is 15 amino acids. CDR3: CATSRDRGNYNEQFF. In DNA, the CDR3 is TGTGCCACCAGCAGAGATCGGGGGAATTACAATGAGCAGTTCTTC.

The rearrangement uses TRBV6-5 and TRBJ1-3; possibly TRBD1 for D (6 bases). V was pared by 4 bases and J by 4 bases, with 11 bases between. Germline values: CDR1 MNHEY, CDR2 SVGAGI. The CDR3 is 14 residues long. This CDR3 is CASSFTGTGNTIYF. The CDR3 nucleotides are TGTGCCAGCAGTTTCACAGGGACGGGAAACACCATATATTTT.

The CDR3 here is CASSEPSGVAYNEQFF. The CDR3 DNA reads as TGTGCCAGCAGTGAACCCTCAGGGGTCGCCTACAATGAGCAGTTCTTC. V and J are TRBV6-1 and TRBJ2-1; the D gene is possibly TRBD1 (6 bases). CDR1 and CDR2 from the germline V gene are MNHNS and SASEGT. The CDR3 contains 16 residues. V was pared by 2 bases and J by 2 bases, with 13 bases between.

In this sample, this clone turned up once. This chain uses TRBV5-1 with TRBJ2-2; 8 bases line up with TRBD2. The CDR3 loop spans 15 amino acids. The junction had 3 bases not matched to a gene; V was cut back by 4 bases and J by 1 base. Germline-derived CDR1 and CDR2 are SGHRS and YFSETQ. The CDR3 loop reads CASSATSGNTGELFF. For the CDR3, the DNA is TGCGCCAGCAGCGCCACTAGCGGGAACACCGGGGAGCTGTTTTTT.

This sequence joins TRBV29-1 and TRBJ2-7, with unresolved D. The ends were cut back, 0 bases at V and 3 bases at J, with 9 bases in the middle. The CDR3 runs to 13 residues. CDR1 is SQVTM, CDR2 ANQGSEA, per germline. The chain's CDR3 is CSVEDLGGYEQYF. CDR3 DNA sequence: TGCAGCGTTGAAGATCTGGGCGGCTACGAGCAGTACTTC.

This chain connects TRBV29-1 to TRBJ1-4; D unresolved. The CDR3 extends over 13 amino acids. Germline CDR1 and CDR2: SQVTM and ANQGSEA. V was clipped by 4 bases and J by 8 bases, with 14 bases between them. CDR3 region: CSVGRKGREKLFF. CDR3 nucleotide sequence: TGCAGCGTTGGTAGAAAAGGACGAGAAAAACTGTTTTTT.

V is TRBV7-9 and J is TRBJ2-3; 9 bases are a match to TRBD2. The CDR3 sequence is 18 residues long. V was pared by 0 bases and J by 1 base, with 8 bases of the junction left unmatched. CDR1 and CDR2 from the germline V gene are SEHNR and FQNEAQ (reference sequence). The CDR3 DNA follows: TGTGCCAGCAGCTTAGCCCTCTTAGCGGGAGAGGGCACAGATACGCAGTATTTT. Encoded protein: CASSLALLAGEGTDTQYF.

The rearrangement uses TRBV12-5 and TRBJ2-3, with 9 bases that match TRBD1. There are 15 residues in the CDR3. The V gene end was trimmed by 5 bases and the J gene end by 3 bases; junction bases not matched to a gene: 6. Germline CDR1 reads LGHNT; CDR2 reads FRNRAP. CDR3 nucleotide sequence: TGTGCTAGTGGTACCGGACAGGGGTCTACAGATACGCAGTATTTT. This sequence encodes CASGTGQGSTDTQYF. Complete variable domain (other parts from reference TRBV12-5 and TRBJ2-3): DARVTQTPRHKVTEMGQEVTMRCQPILGHNTVFWYRQTMMQGLELLAYFRNRAPLDDSGMPKDRFSAEMPDATLATLKIQPSEPRDSAVYFCASGTGQGSTDTQYFGPGTRLTVL.

J is TRBJ2-1 and V is TRBV7-9, with 8 bases matching TRBD1. Germline-derived CDR1 and CDR2 are SEHNR and FQNEAQ (reference sequence). Losses at the gene ends were 3 bases for V and 10 bases for J; bases not matched to a gene: 23. There are 19 residues in the CDR3. DNA of the CDR3: TGTGCCAGCAGCTTCCTTCAGGGACAGGTGGGATTCTTCGTTAAGGAGCAGTTCTTC. It codes for CASSFLQGQVGFFVKEQFF.

The chain links TRBV11-2 to TRBJ1-2, with D maybe TRBD1 (5 bases). The length of the CDR3 is 15 residues. Trimming left V 4 bases short and J 4 bases short, with 16 bases between. Germline CDR1 is SGHAT and CDR2 is FQNNGV. The CDR3 coding sequence is TGTGCCAGCAGCTACTACAGGTTCCTCGGCTATGGCTACACCTTC. It translates to CASSYYRFLGYGYTF. Combining the CDR3 with reference TRBV11-2 and TRBJ1-2 gives the whole variable domain EAGVAQSPRYKIIEKRQSVAFWCNPISGHATLYWYQQILGQGPKLLIQFQNNGVVDDSQLPKDRFSAERLKGVDSTLKIQPAKLEDSAVYLCASSYYRFLGYGYTFGSGTRLTVV.

Only a few counts were recorded for this clone. The V and J genes are TRBV29-1 and TRBJ2-1, with a possible D match to TRBD1 (6 bases). V shed 6 bases and J shed 3 bases, with 24 bases lying between them. Germline-derived CDR1 and CDR2 are SQVTM and ANQGSEA. The length of the CDR3 is 17 residues. Here the CDR3 DNA reads TGCAGCGTCGGGTACATAGCCGGGACACTAATCTACAATGAGCAGTTCTTC. Translated, it gives CSVGYIAGTLIYNEQFF.

The chain carries TRBV5-8 and TRBJ2-7; D gene uncertain. The CDR3 is 15 amino acids. Germline V gene sequence: CDR1 SGHTS, CDR2 YDEGEE. V lost 0 bases and J lost 3, with 13 bases in between. CDR3 DNA sequence: TGTGCCAGCAGCTTGGTTCAGCCGCCTTTCTACGAGCAGTACTTC. Translated, it gives CASSLVQPPFYEQYF.

The CDR3 protein is CASSTGGDGYGYTF. The CDR3 nucleotides are TGTGCCAGCTCAACAGGGGGCGATGGCTATGGCTACACCTTC. The chain uses TRBV18 and TRBJ1-2; 9 bases align to TRBD1. Trimming at V came to 5 bases and at J to 4 bases, leaving 5 bases not matched to a gene. This CDR3 has 14 residues. CDR1 and CDR2 from the germline V gene are KGHSH and LQKENI.

This clone was seen only a few times. The CDR3 DNA sequence: TGTGCCAGCAGCGAGGGGGCGGCTAATGAAAAACTGTTTTTT. Translated: CASSEGAANEKLFF. The V call is TRBV9, the J call TRBJ1-4; 7 bases line up with TRBD1. Germline lookup yields CDR1 SGDLS and CDR2 YYNGEE. This CDR3 contains 14 residues. V dropped 3 bases and J dropped 3; count of bases not matched to a gene: 2.

The V gene is TRBV10-3, the J gene TRBJ1-4; tentatively, D is TRBD1 (5 bases). Trimming removed 6 bases from V and 7 bases from J, with 12 bases in between. The CDR3 has 13 amino acids. Germline V gene data show CDR1 as ENHRY and CDR2 as SYGVKD. In nucleotides, the CDR3 is TGTGCCATCAGGGCAGGGTACGCTGAAAAACTGTTTTTT. Amino acid sequence: CAIRAGYAEKLFF.